The rows below give T cell receptor beta chains drawn from one sample of a study of Ad26.COV2.S vaccination and SARS-CoV-2 variants. The data were produced by immunoSEQ multiplex PCR, yet TCRdb's version contains in-frame clones alone and is incomplete. This sample has around 350,000 clones, with 85% found just once. This specimen was peripheral blood, taken in a trial of Ad26.COV2.S vaccine versus placebo. The receptors were sampled from a person between 18 and 65 years old who received the Ad26.COV2.S COVID-19 vaccine or a placebo. Each CDR3 is given with its conserved first and last residue.

>TRBJ2-7|TRBV7-9|16
CASSPAVRDPQREQYF
>TRBJ2-2|TRBV10-1|13
CASSETRTGELFF
>TRBJ2-7|TRBV3-1/TRBV3-2|16
CASSPRARTGGYEQYF
>TRBJ1-5|TRBV5-1|15
CASSVGVGSNQPQHF
>TRBJ1-6|TRBV30|14
CAWSGRPGDSPLHF
>TRBJ1-1|TRBV20-1|11
CSAIGDTEAFF
>TRBJ1-6|TRBV5-1|14
CASSGGQGNSPLHF
>TRBJ1-2|TRBV4-3|13
CASSPGQGYGYTF
>TRBJ2-2|TRBV7-6|14
CASSLTGTGAQLFF
>TRBJ1-5|TRBV5-1|14
CASSPDRGEQPQHF
>TRBJ1-6|TRBV11-2|15
CASSLEVVRGSPLHF
>TRBJ2-7|TRBV18|15
CASSPLAGGSGEQYF
>TRBJ2-3|TRBV9|16
CASSAHRLPTTDTQYF
>TRBJ2-7|TRBV27|16
CASSLGRLAANYEQYF
>TRBJ2-7|TRBV27|16
CASSLSRRLGSYEQYF
>TRBJ2-1|TRBV11-2|16
CASSLAGGLRYNEQFF
>TRBJ2-7|TRBV27|15
CASSPSLRGSYEQYF
>TRBJ2-5|TRBV5-6|15
CASSLVAGAQETQYF
>TRBJ2-2|TRBV30|15
CAWSVPWQGTGELFF
>TRBJ2-7|TRBV11-2|16
CASSSHLGSGLYEQYF
>TRBJ2-3|TRBV6-2/TRBV6-3|17
CASSYPLWGDGTDTQYF
>TRBJ2-7|TRBV25-1|16
CASSELIGRGRNEQYF
>TRBJ1-1|TRBV4-3|13
CASSLRTNTEAFF
>TRBJ2-3|TRBV7-8|15
CASSSGFSSTDTQYF
>TRBJ2-5|TRBV2|14
CASSIAGGVETQYF
>TRBJ1-2|TRBV5-5|20
CASSLDGTGGGLEVGYGYTF
>TRBJ2-7|TRBV7-9|13
CASSLGSPYEQYF
>TRBJ2-5|TRBV9|15
CASSGGTSEPETQYF
>TRBJ2-3|TRBV18|16
CASSPPQTGRTDTQYF
>TRBJ2-3|TRBV5-1|12
CASSLGSVAQYF
>TRBJ2-7|TRBV7-6|15
CASSSLAGHSYEQYF
>TRBJ2-1|TRBV6-2/TRBV6-3|15
CASSPLGGRNNEQFF
>TRBJ1-5|TRBV7-2|12
CASSFQGAAQHF
>TRBJ1-2|TRBV11-2|14
CASSLGDPYYGYTF
>TRBJ1-2|TRBV6-5|13
CASSYEWDDGYTF
>TRBJ2-7|TRBV7-2|14
CASSLVQTTYEQYF
>TRBJ1-3|TRBV6-6|15
CASIAGSSSGNTIYF
>TRBJ2-5|TRBV11-3|15
CASSLMGTGEETQYF
>TRBJ1-4|TRBV7-9|14
CASSLGSLNEKLFF
>TRBJ2-3|TRBV5-1|18
CASSYSGTSGSGSDTQYF
>TRBJ1-2|TRBV6-1|17
CASSQARGRRDNYGYTF
>TRBJ2-1|TRBV30|15
CAWSTGNFAYNEQFF
>TRBJ2-1|TRBV2|13
CASQGDGTVEQFF
>TRBJ1-5|TRBV13|15
CASSLGTGNNQPQHF
>TRBJ1-2|TRBV25-1|16
CASSEGEQGASYGYTF
>TRBJ1-2|TRBV5-6|16
CASSQAEVRSSYGYTF
>TRBJ2-7|TRBV27|16
CASRRLGTSGPYEQYF
>TRBJ2-3|TRBV9|17
CASSVRGGRGGTDTQYF
>TRBJ2-3|TRBV6-5|13
CASSQVVTDTQYF
>TRBJ2-1|TRBV24-1|13
CATSGLGGSEQFF
>TRBJ1-4|TRBV7-9|14
CASSPITRNEKLFF
>TRBJ1-2|TRBV5-6|12
CASSNMAGGYTF
>TRBJ1-5|TRBV6-5|13
CASRTPGSQPQHF
>TRBJ1-1|TRBV5-3|14
CARSLGQGDTEAFF